The entry below describes one T cell receptor beta chain. The target antigen is unknown. Trimming shortened V by 5 bases and J by 3 bases, and 13 bases separated the two germline ends. The CDR3 is made up of 14 amino acids. Looked up from germline, CDR1 is SGHVS and CDR2 is FNYEAQ. This sample's time point: pretreatment peripheral blood. Patient sample counts ranged from 1 to 8, pretreatment and on-treatment. This sample was included in a study of PD-L1 blockade in urothelial cancer. The overall study: Patients began atezolizumab, 1,200 mg intravenously every 3 weeks, around 2014. The number of prior chemotherapy regimens per patient was 0 to 3. Whole-study results and caveats: Durable benefit was linked to greater 3-week expansion of tumor-associated blood clones.

Clones were sequenced by immunoSEQ multiplex PCR, and TCRdb holds only the in-frame ones, with some missing. The table has about 47,000 clones, more than 70% seen once; the top ten hold roughly 17%. Specimen: PBMCs, collected around atezolizumab (anti-PD-L1) treatment. V is TRBV7-6 and J is TRBJ1-2; tentative D call: TRBD1 (5 bases). This receptor was identified in a man aged 60 to 75 with urothelial cancer. The CDR3: CASSPGGVDYGYTF. The DNA of the CDR3 is TGTGCCAGCAGCCCTGGGGGGGTGGACTATGGCTACACCTTC.